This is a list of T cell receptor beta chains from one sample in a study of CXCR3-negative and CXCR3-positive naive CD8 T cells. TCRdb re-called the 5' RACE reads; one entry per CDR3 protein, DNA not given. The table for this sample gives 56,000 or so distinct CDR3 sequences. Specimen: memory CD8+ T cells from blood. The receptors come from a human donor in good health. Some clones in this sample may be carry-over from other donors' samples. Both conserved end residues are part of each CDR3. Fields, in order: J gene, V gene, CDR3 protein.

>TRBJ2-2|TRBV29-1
CSVYAQGFGNTGELFF
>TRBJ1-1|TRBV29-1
CSVLMNTEAFF
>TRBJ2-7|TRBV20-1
CSAETASSYEQYF
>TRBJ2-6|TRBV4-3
CASSQDHSSGANVLTF
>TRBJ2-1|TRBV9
CASSVSGRAVGYEQFF
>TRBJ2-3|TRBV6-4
CASSDSRGDVDTQYF
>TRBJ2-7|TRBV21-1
CASISGGGVFHEQYF
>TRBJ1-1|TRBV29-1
CSVDAVNTEAFF
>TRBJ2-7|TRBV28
CASRDRTTPYEQYF
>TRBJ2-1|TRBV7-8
CAGGQYNEQFF
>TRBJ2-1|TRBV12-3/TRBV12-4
CATMGLAGDYNEQFF